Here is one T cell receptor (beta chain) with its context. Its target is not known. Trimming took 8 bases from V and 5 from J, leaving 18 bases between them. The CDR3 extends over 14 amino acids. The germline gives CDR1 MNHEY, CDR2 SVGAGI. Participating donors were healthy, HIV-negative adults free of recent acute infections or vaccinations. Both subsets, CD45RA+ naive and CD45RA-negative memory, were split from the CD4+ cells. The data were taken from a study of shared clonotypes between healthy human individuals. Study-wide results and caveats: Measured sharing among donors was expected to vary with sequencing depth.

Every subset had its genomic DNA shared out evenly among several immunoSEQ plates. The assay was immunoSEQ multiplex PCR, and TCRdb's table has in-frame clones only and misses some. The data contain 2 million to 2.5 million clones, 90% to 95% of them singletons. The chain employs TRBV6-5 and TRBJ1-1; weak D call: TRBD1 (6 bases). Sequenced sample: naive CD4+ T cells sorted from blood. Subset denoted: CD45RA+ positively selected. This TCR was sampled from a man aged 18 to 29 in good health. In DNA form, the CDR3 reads TGTGCCAGCCTACAGGGAGCCAAGGGGACTGAAGCTTTCTTT. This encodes CASLQGAKGTEAFF.